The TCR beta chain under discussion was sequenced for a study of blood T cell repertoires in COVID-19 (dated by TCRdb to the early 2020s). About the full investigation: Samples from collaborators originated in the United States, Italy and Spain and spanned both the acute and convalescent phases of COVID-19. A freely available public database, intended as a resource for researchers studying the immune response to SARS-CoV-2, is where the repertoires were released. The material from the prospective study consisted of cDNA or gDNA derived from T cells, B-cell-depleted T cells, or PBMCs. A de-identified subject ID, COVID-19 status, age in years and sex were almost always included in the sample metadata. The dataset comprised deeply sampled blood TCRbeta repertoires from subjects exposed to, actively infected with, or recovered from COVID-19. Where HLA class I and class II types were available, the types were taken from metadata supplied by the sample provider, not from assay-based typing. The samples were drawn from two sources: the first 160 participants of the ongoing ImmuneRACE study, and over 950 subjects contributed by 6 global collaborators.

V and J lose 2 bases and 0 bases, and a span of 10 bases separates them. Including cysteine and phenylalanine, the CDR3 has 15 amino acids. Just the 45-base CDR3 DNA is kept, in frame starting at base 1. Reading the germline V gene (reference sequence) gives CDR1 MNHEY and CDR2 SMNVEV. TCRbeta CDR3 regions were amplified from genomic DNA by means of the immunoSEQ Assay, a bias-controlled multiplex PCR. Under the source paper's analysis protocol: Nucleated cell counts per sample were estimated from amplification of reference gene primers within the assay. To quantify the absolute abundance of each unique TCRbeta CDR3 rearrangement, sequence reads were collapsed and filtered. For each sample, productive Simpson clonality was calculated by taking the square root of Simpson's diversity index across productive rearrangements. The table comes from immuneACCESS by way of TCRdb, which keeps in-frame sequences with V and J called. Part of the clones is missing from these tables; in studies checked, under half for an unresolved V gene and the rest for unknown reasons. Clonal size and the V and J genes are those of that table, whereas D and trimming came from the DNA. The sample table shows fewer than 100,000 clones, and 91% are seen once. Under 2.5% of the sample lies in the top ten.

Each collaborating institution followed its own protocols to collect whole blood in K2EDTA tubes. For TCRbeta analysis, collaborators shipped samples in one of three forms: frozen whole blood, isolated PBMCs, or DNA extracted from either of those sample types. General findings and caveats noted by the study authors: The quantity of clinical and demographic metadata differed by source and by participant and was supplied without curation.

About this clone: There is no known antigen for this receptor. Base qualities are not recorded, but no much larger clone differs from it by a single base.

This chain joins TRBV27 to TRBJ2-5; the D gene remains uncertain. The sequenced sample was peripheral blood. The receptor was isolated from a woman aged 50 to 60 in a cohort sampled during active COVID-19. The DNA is TGTGCCAGCAGTTTACAGGCCGGTCACCAAGAGACCCAGTACTTC. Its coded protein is CASSLQAGHQETQYF.